This is a list of T cell receptor beta chains from one sample in a study of T cell clones after liver transplantation. Generated by immunoSEQ multiplex PCR, the TCRdb table keeps only in-frame clones and is missing some. The profile shows roughly 65,000 clones, approximately 92% of them singletons. The sequencing here drew on CD4+ T cells from blood, taken less than 26 months after liver transplant. The receptors here all came from a human patient who received a liver transplant. Some T cells may possibly be graft donor cells. Each CDR3 is given with its conserved first and last residue.

TRBV27	TRBJ1-3	CASRASGGNTIYF
TRBV4-3	TRBJ2-7	CASSQNPSGSGYEQYF
TRBV5-1	TRBJ2-7	CASSSGTAVRYEQYF
TRBV7-2	TRBJ2-2	CASSSNRAGELFF
TRBV27	TRBJ2-5	CASSPILLRGTSGRAETQYF
TRBV7-9	TRBJ2-5	CASSLGDRVGETQYF
TRBV19	TRBJ1-1	CASSIDITVPNTEAFF
TRBV5-1	TRBJ1-3	CTSSLDRTDSGNTIYF
TRBV5-4	TRBJ2-3	CASSPTSTDTQYF
TRBV25-1	TRBJ2-4	CASSFQAGGDIQYF
TRBV11-3	TRBJ2-1	CASSLVAPSGNTEQFF
TRBV6-5	TRBJ1-2	CASSYRAGDGYTF
TRBV7-9	TRBJ1-5	CASSLGSGRNQPQHF
TRBV21-1	TRBJ1-4	CASSNRQGENEKLFF
TRBV6-6	TRBJ2-7	CASTPGRGYEQYF